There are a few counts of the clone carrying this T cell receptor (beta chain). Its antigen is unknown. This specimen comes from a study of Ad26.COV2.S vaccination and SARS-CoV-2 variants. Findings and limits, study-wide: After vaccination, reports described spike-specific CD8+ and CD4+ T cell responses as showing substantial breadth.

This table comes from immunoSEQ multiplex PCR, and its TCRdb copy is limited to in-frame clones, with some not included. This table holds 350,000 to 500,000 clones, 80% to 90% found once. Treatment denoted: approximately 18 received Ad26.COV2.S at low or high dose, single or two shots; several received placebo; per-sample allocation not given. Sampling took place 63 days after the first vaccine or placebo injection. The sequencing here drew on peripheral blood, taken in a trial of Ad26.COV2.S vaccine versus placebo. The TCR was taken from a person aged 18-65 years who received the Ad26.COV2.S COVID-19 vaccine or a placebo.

In DNA, the CDR3 is TGTGCCAGCAGTTTTTTAGGGCTATCCTACGAGCAGTACTTC. Its translation: CASSFLGLSYEQYF. The rearrangement uses TRBV28 and TRBJ2-7; no definite D call. Germline-derived CDR1 and CDR2 are MDHEN and SYDVKM. The CDR3 covers 14 residues. V gave up 3 bases and J gave up 1 base, with 10 bases separating them.